A few counts support the clone carrying this T cell receptor (beta chain). Its specificity is unknown. This entry is derived from a study of response to subunit inactivated influenza vaccine. TCRdb used MiXCR to reprocess the RT-PCR reads, holding one entry per CDR3 protein. The repertoire consists of 300,000 to 350,000 distinct CDR3 sequences, with roughly 22% occurring once and the leading ten covering about a tenth. Study-wide results and limits: Authors suggested seasonal influenza vaccinations each recruit few new T cells.

This receptor was taken from a man aged 50-75 years who received an inactivated influenza vaccine. This specimen consisted of PBMCs from blood, obtained less than 22 months after vaccination.

The CDR3 nucleotides read TGTGCCAGCAGCTTAGTGGGGGGCGCGACAGGAAACACCATATATTTT. Translated: CASSLVGGATGNTIYF. The gene calls are TRBV7-2 and TRBJ1-3; the D gene is possibly TRBD1 (6 bases). Germline V gives CDR1 SGHTA, CDR2 FQGNSA. This CDR3 contains 16 residues. V was shortened by 1 base and J by 4 bases, with 14 bases between the two germline ends. Together with reference TRBV7-2 and TRBJ1-3, the CDR3 gives the full variable domain: GAGVSQSPSNKVTEKGKDVELRCDPISGHTALYWYRQSLGQGLEFLIYFQGNSAPDKSGLPSDRFSAERTGGSVSTLTIQRTQQEDSAVYLCASSLVGGATGNTIYFGEGSWLTVV.